Below are 6 T cell receptor beta chains sequenced from a single sample in a study of glioma-infiltrating T cells after dendritic cell vaccination. The table came from immunoSEQ multiplex PCR; TCRdb's copy has only in-frame clones and leaves some out. The sample holds roughly 70,000 clones, roughly four fifths seen once. This specimen was blood, taken before dendritic cell vaccination. Receptors were obtained from a human donor with glioblastoma.

CDR3 protein: CASSLDGTVYNEQFF. The DNA of the CDR3 is TGTGCCAGCAGTCTAGACGGGACAGTCTACAATGAGCAGTTCTTC. The V and J genes are TRBV25-1 and TRBJ2-1; 7 positions agree with TRBD1. CDR3 length: 15 residues. With 5 bases clipped from V and 3 bases from J, the junction kept 7 bases outside the gene matches. Looked up from germline, CDR1 is MGHDK and CDR2 is SYGVNS.

Worth noting for this clone: One end of the junction varies from germline; a read error may be responsible. This chain connects TRBV6-1 to TRBJ1-5; D possibly corresponds to TRBD1 (5 bases). The CDR3 has 13 amino acids. In germline, CDR1 is MNHNS, CDR2 SASEGT. This chain's CDR3 is CAGRADSNQPQHF. Here the CDR3 DNA reads TGTGCCGGCAGGGCTGATAGCAATCAGCCCCAGCATTTT.

By sample share, this clone is medium-sized (0.01 to 0.1%). This chain connects TRBV28 to TRBJ1-2; D uncertain. The ends were cut back, 6 bases at V and 7 bases at J, with 18 bases in the middle. Germline V CDR1 and CDR2: MDHEN, SYDVKM. This CDR3 spans 14 amino acids. CDR3 DNA: TGTGCCAGCAGCTCTGGAGGGCGGGATTCTGGCTACACCTTC. Translation: CASSSGGRDSGYTF.

This chain links TRBV29-1 with TRBJ2-1; TRBD1 might be the D (6 bases). The germline V gene has CDR1 SQVTM and CDR2 ANQGSEA. CDR3 size: 14 residues. Trimming stripped 7 bases from V and 4 bases from J, with 17 bases between. The CDR3 coding sequence is TGCAGCGGTGGACAGTCCCTATTATACAATGAGCAGTTCTTC. Its translation: CSGGQSLLYNEQFF.

This clone appeared once. The chain uses TRBV2 and TRBJ2-5; 14 bases line up with TRBD2. The junction had 5 bases not matched to a gene; V was cut back by 4 bases and J by 1 base. The CDR3 spans 17 residues. Per the germline V gene, CDR1 is SNHLY and CDR2 is FYNNEI. This chain's CDR3 is CASSAGTSGGSQETQYF. The DNA for the CDR3 is TGTGCCAGCAGTGCCGGGACTAGCGGGGGTTCCCAAGAGACCCAGTACTTC.

The chain is built from TRBV27 and TRBJ1-2, with D perhaps TRBD1 (5 bases). This CDR3 is built from 14 residues. The V and J ends lost 3 bases and 7 bases respectively, with 15 bases between them. Germline values: CDR1 MNHEY, CDR2 SMNVEV (reference sequence). The CDR3 loop reads CASSFIRDGGGYTF. The CDR3 DNA sequence: TGTGCCAGCAGTTTTATCAGGGACGGGGGTGGCTACACCTTC.